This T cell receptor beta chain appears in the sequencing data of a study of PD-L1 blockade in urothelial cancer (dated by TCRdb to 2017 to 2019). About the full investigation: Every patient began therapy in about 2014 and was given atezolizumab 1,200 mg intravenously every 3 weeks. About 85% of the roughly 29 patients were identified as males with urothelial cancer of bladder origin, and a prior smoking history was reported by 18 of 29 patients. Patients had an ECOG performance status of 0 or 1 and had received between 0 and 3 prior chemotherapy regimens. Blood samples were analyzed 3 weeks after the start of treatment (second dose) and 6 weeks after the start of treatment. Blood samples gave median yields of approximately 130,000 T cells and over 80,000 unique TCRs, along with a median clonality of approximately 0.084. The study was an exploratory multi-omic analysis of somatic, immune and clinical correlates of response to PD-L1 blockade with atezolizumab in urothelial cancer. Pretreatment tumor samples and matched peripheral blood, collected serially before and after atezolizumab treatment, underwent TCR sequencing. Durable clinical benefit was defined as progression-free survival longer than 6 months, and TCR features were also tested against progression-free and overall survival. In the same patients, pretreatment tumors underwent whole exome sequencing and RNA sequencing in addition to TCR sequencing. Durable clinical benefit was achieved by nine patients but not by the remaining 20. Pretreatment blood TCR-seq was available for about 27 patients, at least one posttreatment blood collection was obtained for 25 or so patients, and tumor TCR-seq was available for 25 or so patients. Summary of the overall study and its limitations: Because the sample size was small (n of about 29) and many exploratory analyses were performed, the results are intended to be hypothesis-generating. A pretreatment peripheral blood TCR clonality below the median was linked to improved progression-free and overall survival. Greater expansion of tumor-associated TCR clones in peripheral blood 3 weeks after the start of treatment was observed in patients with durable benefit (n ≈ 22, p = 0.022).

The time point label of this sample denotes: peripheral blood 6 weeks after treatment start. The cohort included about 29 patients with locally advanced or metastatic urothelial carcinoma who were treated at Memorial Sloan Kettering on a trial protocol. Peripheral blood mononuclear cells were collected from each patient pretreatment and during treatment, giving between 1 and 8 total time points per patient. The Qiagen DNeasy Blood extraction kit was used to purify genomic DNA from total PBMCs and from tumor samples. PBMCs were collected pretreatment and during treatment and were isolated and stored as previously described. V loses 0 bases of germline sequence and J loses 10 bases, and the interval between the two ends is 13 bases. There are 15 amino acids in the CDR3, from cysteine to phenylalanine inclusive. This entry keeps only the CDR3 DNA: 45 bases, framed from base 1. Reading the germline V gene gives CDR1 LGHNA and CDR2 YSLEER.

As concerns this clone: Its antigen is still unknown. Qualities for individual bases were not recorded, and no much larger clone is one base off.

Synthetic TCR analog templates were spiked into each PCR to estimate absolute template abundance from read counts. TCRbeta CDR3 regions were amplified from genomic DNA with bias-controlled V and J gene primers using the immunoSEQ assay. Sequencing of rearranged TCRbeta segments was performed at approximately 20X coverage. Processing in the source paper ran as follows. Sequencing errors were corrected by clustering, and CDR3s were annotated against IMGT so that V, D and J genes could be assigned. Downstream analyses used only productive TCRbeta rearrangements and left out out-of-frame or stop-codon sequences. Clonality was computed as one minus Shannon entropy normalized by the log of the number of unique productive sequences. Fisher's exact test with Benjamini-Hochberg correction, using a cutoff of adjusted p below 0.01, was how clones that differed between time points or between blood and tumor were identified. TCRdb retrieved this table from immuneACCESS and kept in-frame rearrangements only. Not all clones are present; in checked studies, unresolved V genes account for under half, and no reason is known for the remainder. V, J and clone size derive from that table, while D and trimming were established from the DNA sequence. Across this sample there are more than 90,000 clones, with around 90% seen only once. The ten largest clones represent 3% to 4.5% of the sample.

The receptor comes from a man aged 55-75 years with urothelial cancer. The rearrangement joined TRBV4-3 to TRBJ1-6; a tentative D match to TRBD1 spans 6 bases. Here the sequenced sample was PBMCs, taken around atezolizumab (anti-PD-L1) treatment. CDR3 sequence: CASSQDHRVRSPLHF. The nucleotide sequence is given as TGCGCCAGCAGCCAAGACCACAGGGTTCGGTCACCCCTCCACTTT.